This TCR beta chain comes out of a study of metastatic and nonmetastatic thyroid tumors (dated by TCRdb to 2020 to 2021). Context from the whole study: Repertoires from peripheral blood and from tumor or nodule tissue samples of malignant and benign thyroid patients were compared. Study-level results and caveats: In both blood and tumor samples, malignant tumors were reported to have significantly higher TCR beta diversity than benign nodules.

The germline V gene gives CDR1 as SGHTA and CDR2 as FQGNSA. V and J lose 5 bases and 5 bases, and a span of 19 bases separates them. Reading from cysteine to phenylalanine, the CDR3 counts 15 amino acids. The sequence is cut down to CDR3 DNA, 45 bases in frame from base 1. No treatment had been received by any patient before thyroid surgery. Using T-cell receptor beta sequencing, the study looked back at clinical samples from patients collected from about 2011 to 2018. The library was made by PCR. Sequenced on an Illumina HiSeq 4000. High-throughput sequencing was used to profile the TCR beta-chain CDR3 region of every patient. On the study's bioinformatics: Drawing on CDR3 differences between clinicopathological groups, the researchers built a classifier meant to tell apart patients with distant-metastatic papillary thyroid cancer. The Shannon index was used to assess repertoire diversity, and the Morisita-Horn index was used to assess tumor-blood repertoire similarity. TCRdb reworked the public reads: Q25 trimming with fastp, MiXCR clone assembly, productive beta chains retained. The V and J calls were determined by TCRdb, not by the authors. Counted in this sample were around 26,000 clones; around 20% of them appeared once. The biggest ten clones account for about 4.6% of the sample.

This clone is regarded as medium-sized (0.01 to 0.1%). This clone's antigen is unknown. It has no much larger one-base neighbor in the sample; base qualities were not kept. The rearrangement combines TRBV7-2 with TRBJ2-7; the D gene is unclear. Sequencing was carried out using blood. The source is a male donor with papillary thyroid cancer or a benign thyroid nodule (not recorded which). Some clones in this sample may be carry-over from other donors' samples. The CDR3 protein: CASSLGATRVHEQYF. The DNA reads TGTGCCAGCAGCCTAGGAGCCACCCGGGTACACGAGCAGTACTTC.